The 5 T cell receptor beta chains reported below all come from one sample, sequenced in a study of CXCR3-negative and CXCR3-positive naive CD8 T cells. Via 5' RACE with UMI labels, TRB cDNA libraries were prepared. After re-calling the 5' RACE reads, TCRdb lists one entry per CDR3 protein, DNA absent. Here the sample table reports about 84,000 distinct CDR3 sequences. Their cognate antigens are unknown. Overall study findings and caveats: Greater hydrophobicity was found in TRB CDR3s of CXCR3-positive naive cells than of CXCR3-negative naive cells.

Sequenced: naive CXCR3+ CD8+ T cells from blood. As for subset: CD45RO-CCR7+CD27+CD95- naive CD8+ T cells expressing CXCR3 (TNR3+). The receptors come from a human donor in good health. Some clones in this sample may be carry-over from other donors' samples.

This chain connects TRBV7-9 to TRBJ1-1. This CDR3 region has 12 residues. Germline V gene data show CDR1 as SEHNR and CDR2 as FQNEAQ (reference sequence). The chain's CDR3 is CASSLGGGEAFF.

The CDR3 sequence: CASSANPYEQYF. This sequence joins TRBV7-9 and TRBJ2-7. This CDR3 comprises 12 residues. Germline CDR1 and CDR2: SEHNR and FQNEAQ (reference sequence).

The chain employs TRBV28 and TRBJ1-4; the D call from TCRdb, TRBD1, cannot be confirmed without DNA. Germline values: CDR1 MDHEN, CDR2 SYDVKM. This CDR3 region has 17 residues. CDR3: CASTEIGGGGENEKLFF.

The chain is built from TRBV7-9 and TRBJ2-3; the D call of TRBD2 rests on TCRdb alone, since no DNA is present to check it. Germline-derived CDR1 and CDR2 are SEHNR and FQNEAQ (reference sequence). The CDR3 totals 13 residues. The CDR3 sequence is CASSRDYPDTQYF.

J is TRBJ2-7 and V is TRBV5-5. Germline-derived CDR1 and CDR2 are SGHKS and YYEKEE (reference sequence). This CDR3 region has 15 residues. The CDR3 loop reads CASSLAIGNPYEQYF.